The 14 T cell receptor beta chains below come from one sample, sequenced in a study of radiotherapy plus CTLA-4 blockade in lung cancer. Some clones are missing from TCRdb's copy, which holds only in-frame ones; the method was immunoSEQ multiplex PCR. The table includes 90,000 to 100,000 clones, about 91% detected once. This specimen was peripheral blood, taken from a patient treated with radiotherapy plus ipilimumab. These receptors came from a human donor with non-small cell lung cancer that progressed on radiotherapy plus ipilimumab.

The rearrangement uses TRBV19 and TRBJ1-5, with a weak D call TRBD1 (5 bases). CDR1 is LNHDA and CDR2 is SQIVND in the germline V gene (reference sequence). This CDR3 has 13 amino acids. The ends were cut back, 6 bases at V and 0 bases at J, with 6 bases in the middle. The DNA for the CDR3 is TGTGCCAGTAGCGACAGTAGCAATCAGCCCCAGCATTTT. Translating it yields CASSDSSNQPQHF.

V gene TRBV6-6 combines with J gene TRBJ1-4; weak D call: TRBD1 (5 bases). The CDR3 runs 15 residues. The germline V gene encodes CDR1 MNHNY and CDR2 SVGAGI (reference sequence). V lost 6 bases, J lost 8 bases, and 19 bases lay in between. The CDR3 DNA follows: TGTGCCAGCAGCCCTATTGGGGCCGCTTTGGAAAAACTGTTTTTT. It codes for CASSPIGAALEKLFF.

J is TRBJ2-1 and V is TRBV7-7; D is unresolved. Germline-derived CDR1 and CDR2 are SSHAT and FNYEAQ (reference sequence). CDR3 size: 13 residues. Here the CDR3 DNA reads TGTGCTAGCTCGCCCAGCTCCTACAATGAGCAGTTCTTC. Its protein product is CASSPSSYNEQFF.

This clone was recorded a few times. A junction boundary mismatches the germline segment, possibly from a read error. The chain combines TRBV18 with TRBJ2-3; D is unclear. Germline CDR1 and CDR2: KGHSH and LQKENI. The CDR3 has 12 residues. The CDR3 protein is CASSPDLGGSNF. As DNA, the CDR3 is TGTGCCAGCTCACCGGATCTAGGCGGATCGAACTTT. Complete variable domain (other parts from reference TRBV18 and TRBJ2-3): NAGVMQNPRHLVRRRGQEARLRCSPMKGHSHVYWYRQLPEEGLKFMVYLQKENIIDESGMPKERFSAEFPKEGPSILRIQQVVRGDSAAYFCASSPDLGGSNFGPGTRLTVL.

This clone was detected once. CDR3 loop: CASSPRWGFSGNTIYF. The CDR3 DNA follows: TGTGCCAGCAGCCCCCGTTGGGGCTTCTCTGGAAACACCATATATTTT. This rearrangement joins TRBV9 to TRBJ1-3; D may be TRBD1 (5 bases). The CDR3 sequence is 16 residues long. Trimming removed 4 bases from V and 0 bases from J, with 14 bases in between. Germline CDR1 SGDLS, CDR2 YYNGEE.

V and J are TRBV5-1 and TRBJ2-1; D is unclear. The CDR3 length is 15 residues. Trimming pared 0 bases from V and 7 bases from J, leaving 14 bases between. Germline CDR1 reads SGHRS; CDR2 reads YFSETQ. The CDR3 nucleotides read TGCGCCAGCAGCTTGGGGCTACCCACGACAAATGAGCAGTTCTTC. Translating it yields CASSLGLPTTNEQFF.

This clone has only one observation. The V call is TRBV7-2, the J call TRBJ2-7, with D perhaps matching TRBD2 (6 bases). The CDR3 is made up of 15 amino acids. Germline CDR1 SGHTA, CDR2 FQGNSA. V shed 1 base and J shed 5 bases, with 15 bases lying between them. The CDR3, as DNA: TGTGCCAGCAGCTTAGTTGGGGGTGGGACTGACGAGCAGTACTTC. It encodes CASSLVGGGTDEQYF.

This clone was seen a single time. Other DNA sequences in the sample encode the same CDR3. V is TRBV5-1 and J is TRBJ2-3, with 8 bases fitting TRBD2. Germline V gene lookup returns CDR1 SGHRS and CDR2 YFSETQ. The ends lost 0 bases at V and 4 bases at J; junction bases unmatched: 19. CDR3 length: 20 residues. Here the CDR3 reads CASSLAVGGVSGLAADTQYF. CDR3 DNA: TGCGCCAGCAGCTTGGCGGTGGGGGGGGTCAGCGGACTAGCCGCAGATACGCAGTATTTT.

The V gene is TRBV6-1, the J gene TRBJ1-1; possibly TRBD1 for D (6 bases). This CDR3 region has 13 residues. The germline V gene has CDR1 MNHNS and CDR2 SASEGT. Between the trimmed V and J ends, which lost 6 bases and 6 bases, there was a span of 14 bases. The CDR3 DNA reads as TGTGCCAGCAGCGAAACAGGGTCCGCTGAAGCTTTCTTT. It is translated as CASSETGSAEAFF.

CDR3 nucleotides: TGTGCCAGCGGAGCGGGCGGTGAGCAGTTCTTC. The encoded protein is CASGAGGEQFF. The chain joins TRBV7-3 to TRBJ2-1; possible D gene TRBD2, 6 bases. This CDR3 is built from 11 residues. V was clipped by 8 bases and J by 9 bases, with 11 bases between them. Germline lookup yields CDR1 SGHTA and CDR2 FQGTGA. The full variable domain, its missing parts supplied by reference TRBV7-3 and TRBJ2-1, is GAGVSQTPSNKVTEKGKYVELRCDPISGHTALYWYRQSLGQGPEFLIYFQGTGAADDSGLPNDRFFAVRPEGSVSTLKIQRTERGDSAVYLCASGAGGEQFFGPGTRLTVL.

This chain connects TRBV5-1 to TRBJ2-3; D uncertain. Trimming left V 2 bases short and J 5 bases short, with 6 bases between. The CDR3 spans 12 residues. CDR1 and CDR2 from the germline V gene are SGHRS and YFSETQ. The DNA for the CDR3 is TGCGCCAGCAGCTTTCCCAGAGATACGCAGTATTTT. It translates to CASSFPRDTQYF.

The chain employs TRBV7-8 and TRBJ1-5, with D maybe TRBD1 (5 bases). V gave up 5 bases and J gave up 2 bases, with 10 bases separating them. Germline assignment: CDR1 SGHVS and CDR2 FQNEAQ. The CDR3 is made up of 14 amino acids. The CDR3 region is CASSPVRGNQPQHF. CDR3 coding DNA: TGTGCCAGCAGCCCAGTCAGGGGCAATCAGCCCCAGCATTTT.

In DNA form, the CDR3 reads TGTGCCACCAGCAGGTCACGGCCCCCCAGGGTGTATGGCTACACCTTC. Its protein product is CATSRSRPPRVYGYTF. V is TRBV15 and J is TRBJ1-2, with D tentatively TRBD1 (5 bases). The CDR3 is made up of 16 amino acids. Per the germline V gene, CDR1 is LNHNV and CDR2 is YYDKDF (reference sequence). V shed 3 bases and J shed 5 bases, with 19 bases lying between them.

The chain couples TRBV27 to TRBJ2-1; the match to TRBD1 covers 10 bases. Germline-derived CDR1 and CDR2 are MNHEY and SMNVEV (reference sequence). Germline trimming cut 1 base from V and 12 bases from J; bases unmatched to any gene: 6. The CDR3 runs 14 residues. The CDR3 loop is CASSLWGTGDGQFF. The CDR3 DNA follows: TGTGCCAGCAGTTTATGGGGGACAGGGGACGGGCAGTTCTTC.